The subject of this entry is one TCR beta chain. What it binds is not known. The entry originates in a study of T cell responses to AZD1222 COVID-19 vaccine. Study results and limitations: Reportedly, nearly half of unique spike TCRs recognized epitopes outside B.1.351/B.1.1.7 mutations. Just a handful of AZD1222 recipients were seropositive at baseline. Donors skewed white British and female; clonal diversity was possibly underestimated.

Method: immunoSEQ multiplex PCR; TCRdb's copy keeps in-frame clones and lacks some. Here the sample spans fewer than 200,000 clones, approximately 89% being singletons. CDR1 and CDR2 (germline): SNHLY, FYNNEI. This CDR3 spans 15 amino acids. Germline trimming cut 7 bases from V and 5 bases from J; bases unmatched to any gene: 8. Sample: peripheral blood, taken 28 days after the second AZD1222 dose. The chain is built from TRBV2 and TRBJ2-2, with 9 bases that match TRBD1. The receptor comes from an adult who received the AZD1222 COVID-19 vaccine. CDR3 residues: CASKLRTGVTGELFF. The CDR3 bases are TGTGCCAGCAAGTTACGGACAGGGGTGACCGGGGAGCTGTTTTTT.